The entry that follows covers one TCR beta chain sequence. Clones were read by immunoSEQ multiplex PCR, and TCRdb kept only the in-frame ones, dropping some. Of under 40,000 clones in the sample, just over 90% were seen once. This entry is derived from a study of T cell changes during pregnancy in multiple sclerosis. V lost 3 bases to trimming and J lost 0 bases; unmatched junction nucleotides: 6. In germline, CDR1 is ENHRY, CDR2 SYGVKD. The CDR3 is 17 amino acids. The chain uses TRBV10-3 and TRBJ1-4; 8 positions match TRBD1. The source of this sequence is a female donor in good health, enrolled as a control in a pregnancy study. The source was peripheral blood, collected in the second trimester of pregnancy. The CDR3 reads CAISDQDRVATNEKLFF. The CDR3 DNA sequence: TGTGCCATCAGTGATCAGGACAGGGTTGCAACTAATGAAAAACTGTTTTTT.